This TCR beta chain was recovered during a study of CD8+ T cells in alopecia areata. The V and J ends lost 3 bases and 3 bases respectively, with 8 bases between them. Germline V gene data show CDR1 as SQVTM and CDR2 as ANQGSEA. The CDR3 runs 13 residues. Isolated RNA was reverse transcribed into cDNA used as the sequencing template. TCRdb's copy holds only in-frame clones and misses some; the assay was immunoSEQ multiplex PCR. The sample lists approximately 200,000 clones; 55% to 70% were seen once. Treatment specified: oral pan-JAK inhibitor, 5-10 mg twice daily. Sequenced material: CD4+ T cells sorted from blood, taken at week 4, from a patient treated with tofacitinib. The V gene is TRBV29-1, the J gene TRBJ2-2; D tentatively reads TRBD1 or TRBD2 (5 bases each). The clonotype originates from a human donor with alopecia areata. This chain's CDR3 is CSVDTGHTGELFF. The CDR3 DNA reads as TGCAGCGTTGATACGGGGCACACCGGGGAGCTGTTTTTT.